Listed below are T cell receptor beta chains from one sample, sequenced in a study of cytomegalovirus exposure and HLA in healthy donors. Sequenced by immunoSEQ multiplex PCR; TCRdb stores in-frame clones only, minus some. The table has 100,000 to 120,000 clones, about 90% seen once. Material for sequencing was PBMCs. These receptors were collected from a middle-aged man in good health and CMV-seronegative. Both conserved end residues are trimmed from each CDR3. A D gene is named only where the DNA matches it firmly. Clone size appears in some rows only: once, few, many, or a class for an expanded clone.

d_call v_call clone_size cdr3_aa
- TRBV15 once ATSRDLLGGTQY
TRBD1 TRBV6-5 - ASSFSLTGGKDEQY
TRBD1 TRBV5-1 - ASSLDRGNEQY
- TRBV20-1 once SARSGYRD
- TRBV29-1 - SVASGFTYEQY
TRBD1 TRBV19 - ASSTGSDRVRNEQF
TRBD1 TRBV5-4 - ASSRPGTGSSNTGELF
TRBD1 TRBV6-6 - ASSWIRDRELDIQY
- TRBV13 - ASSPPGGTYGYT
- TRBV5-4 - ASSLDLISEQF
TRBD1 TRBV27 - ASSVNRGPGELF
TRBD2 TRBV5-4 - ASSLGTAGGEETQY
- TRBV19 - ASSPPGQPNYGYT
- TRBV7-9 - ASSLTGVRDNTIY
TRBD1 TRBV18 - ASSPRTGGSNYGYT
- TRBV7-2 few ASSLAVADNEQY
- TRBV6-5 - ASSYSGGSYGYT
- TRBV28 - ASSIPQARGDTEAF
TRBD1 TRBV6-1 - ASSVSAGTGKETQY
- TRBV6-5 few ASSYTPGSGNTIY
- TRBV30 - AWSTQVGNYGYT
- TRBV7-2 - ASSFGSAPEAF
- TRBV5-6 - ASSLGSSGANVLT
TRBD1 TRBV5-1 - ASSGTGYNEKLF
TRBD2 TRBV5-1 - ASKVAGGNEQF
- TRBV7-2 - ASSLPGRTYGYT
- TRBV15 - ATSRDQNYGYT